A single sample gave rise to the 21 T cell receptor beta chains below, sequenced in a study of blood T cell dynamics during melanoma immunotherapy. The time point: week 3, after first cycle of checkpoint inhibitor. TCRdb's table, derived via immunoSEQ multiplex PCR, lists solely in-frame clones and lacks some. The sample contains tens of thousands of clones, around 80% of which appear only once. The sequencing here drew on blood, taken from a patient treated with checkpoint blockade. These receptors all stem from a human donor with melanoma.

The chain carries TRBV30 and TRBJ1-5; D gene unclear. The CDR3 is made up of 16 amino acids. The germline V and J ends were trimmed by 0 bases and 4 bases, with 16 bases remaining between them. Germline CDR1 reads GTSNPN; CDR2 reads SVGIG (reference sequence). DNA of the CDR3: TGTGCCTGGAGTGTACGGAAAAGGTCGGGGAATCAGCCCCAGCATTTT. Amino acid sequence: CAWSVRKRSGNQPQHF.

This chain joins TRBV6-1 and TRBJ2-7; TRBD1 agrees at 8 bases. CDR1 MNHNS and CDR2 SASEGT come from the germline V gene. The CDR3 sequence is 13 residues long. With 6 bases clipped from V and 3 bases from J, the junction kept 4 bases outside the gene matches. CDR3 bases: TGTGCCAGCAGGGGGACAGGAAACTACGAGCAGTACTTC. This translates into CASRGTGNYEQYF.

On this clone itself: The sample carries other DNA sequences with the same CDR3. V gene TRBV19 combines with J gene TRBJ1-2; D remains unclear. V lost 3 bases to trimming and J lost 5 bases, with 7 bases between them. The V gene's germline CDR1 is LNHDA and CDR2 SQIVND (reference sequence). CDR3 length equals 12 residues. The CDR3 loop is CASSISVYGYTF. CDR3 in DNA: TGTGCCAGTAGTATCTCTGTTTATGGCTACACCTTC. The full variable domain, in which reference TRBV19 and TRBJ1-2 provide the parts outside the CDR3, is DGGITQSPKYLFRKEGQNVTLSCEQNLNHDAMYWYRQDPGQGLRLIYYSQIVNDFQKGDIAEGYSVSREKKESFPLTVTSAQKNPTAFYLCASSISVYGYTFGSGTRLTVV.

This chain joins TRBV2 and TRBJ1-5; possible D gene TRBD1, 5 bases. The V gene's germline CDR1 is SNHLY and CDR2 FYNNEI. V was shortened by 4 bases and J by 2 bases, with 12 bases between the two germline ends. There are 15 residues in the CDR3. In DNA, the CDR3 is TGTGCCAGCAGTGCGCAGGGCGGAGGCAATCAGCCCCAGCATTTT. Its protein is CASSAQGGGNQPQHF.

J is TRBJ1-1 and V is TRBV7-6, with TRBD1 as a possible D gene (6 bases). The CDR3 spans 12 residues. The ends were cut back, 4 bases at V and 7 bases at J, with 10 bases in the middle. Per the germline V gene, CDR1 is SGHVS and CDR2 is FNYEAQ. Written as DNA, the CDR3 is TGTGCCAGCAGCTCACGGACAGATGAAGCTTTCTTT. It yields the protein CASSSRTDEAFF.

The chain uses TRBV6-5 and TRBJ2-7, with 7 bases matching TRBD1. Losses at the gene ends were 6 bases for V and 4 bases for J; bases not matched to a gene: 12. Per germline, CDR1 MNHEY and CDR2 SVGAGI. CDR3 length: 15 residues. The CDR3 here is CASSSGDSRAYEQYF. The CDR3 coding sequence is TGTGCCAGCAGCTCCGGGGACAGCCGGGCGTACGAGCAGTACTTC.

The V gene is TRBV18, the J gene TRBJ2-7, with TRBD1 as a possible D gene (6 bases). Trimming pared 0 bases from V and 6 bases from J, leaving 12 bases between. The CDR3 totals 14 residues. Germline CDR1 KGHSH, CDR2 LQKENI. The DNA of the CDR3 is TGTGCCAGCTCACCACCTAACAGGGCGAGCGAGCAGTACTTC. Encoded protein: CASSPPNRASEQYF. The full variable domain, in which reference TRBV18 and TRBJ2-7 provide the parts outside the CDR3, is NAGVMQNPRHLVRRRGQEARLRCSPMKGHSHVYWYRQLPEEGLKFMVYLQKENIIDESGMPKERFSAEFPKEGPSILRIQQVVRGDSAAYFCASSPPNRASEQYFGPGTRLTVT.

The rearrangement uses TRBV6-6 and TRBJ1-2, with TRBD1 matching over 7 bases. The V gene end was trimmed by 6 bases and the J gene end by 4 bases; junction bases not matched to a gene: 5. This CDR3 has 13 amino acids. CDR1 is MNHNY, CDR2 SVGAGI, per germline (reference sequence). CDR3 protein: CASSPGQIYGYTF. CDR3 DNA: TGTGCCAGCAGCCCGGGACAGATCTATGGCTACACCTTC.

The chain is built from TRBV7-2 and TRBJ1-5, with D perhaps matching TRBD1 (6 bases). Germline V gives CDR1 SGHTA, CDR2 FQGNSA. The ends were cut back, 0 bases at V and 0 bases at J, with 9 bases in the middle. CDR3 size: 16 residues. CDR3: CASSLATQGSNQPQHF. DNA of the CDR3: TGTGCCAGCAGCTTAGCGACACAGGGTAGCAATCAGCCCCAGCATTTT.

The J gene is TRBJ2-7, the V gene TRBV29-1, with TRBD2 matching over 12 bases. Germline CDR1 is SQVTM and CDR2 is ANQGSEA. The CDR3 is 23 residues long. Trimming took 3 bases from V and 1 from J; bases not matched to a gene: 28. The CDR3 sequence is CSVDLPTFDPIQTSGRISYEQYF. The CDR3 DNA reads TGCAGCGTTGATCTGCCCACCTTCGACCCAATCCAAACTAGCGGGAGGATTTCCTACGAGCAGTACTTC.

The chain combines TRBV9 with TRBJ2-2; D could derive from TRBD1 or TRBD2 (5 bases each). The CDR3 is 13 amino acids. Germline V gives CDR1 SGDLS, CDR2 YYNGEE. V lost 0 bases and J lost 8, with 8 bases in between. CDR3 protein: CASSVGGPGELFF. In DNA, the CDR3 is TGTGCCAGCAGCGTAGGGGGACCTGGGGAGCTGTTTTTT.

The CDR3 nucleotides are TGTGCCAGCAGTGAAGCGTCGGGACGGCCGACACCCCTCCACTTT. Translating it yields CASSEASGRPTPLHF. The genes are TRBV6-1 and TRBJ1-6; tentatively, D is TRBD1 (5 bases). CDR3 length: 15 amino acids. Trimming removed 0 bases from V and 11 bases from J, with 14 bases in between. Germline CDR1 reads MNHNS; CDR2 reads SASEGT.

This clone was detected once. V and J are TRBV4-1 and TRBJ1-1; the D is unclear. CDR3 length equals 12 residues. Per germline, CDR1 MGHRA and CDR2 YSYEKL. Trimming stripped 1 base from V and 6 bases from J, with 6 bases between. CDR3 in amino acids: CASSQAASEAFF. The CDR3 DNA is TGCGCCAGCAGCCAAGCAGCGTCTGAAGCTTTCTTT.

The V gene is TRBV5-1, the J gene TRBJ1-2, with D perhaps matching TRBD1 (6 bases). Per germline, CDR1 SGHRS and CDR2 YFSETQ. The CDR3 covers 16 residues. V was shortened by 3 bases and J by 5 bases, with 20 bases between the two germline ends. CDR3: CASSWNTGIRIYGYTF. CDR3 in DNA: TGCGCCAGCAGCTGGAATACAGGGATAAGGATTTATGGCTACACCTTC.

V is TRBV7-9 and J is TRBJ1-4; D gene unclear. The germline V gene has CDR1 SEHNR and CDR2 FQNEAQ (reference sequence). Trimming took off 0 bases at V and 8 bases at J, with 22 bases between the two ends. The length of the CDR3 is 18 residues. The CDR3 spells CASSLAPEAPFDWEKLFF. CDR3 DNA: TGTGCCAGCAGCTTAGCCCCAGAAGCCCCTTTCGATTGGGAAAAACTGTTTTTT.

The chain recombines TRBV6-5 with TRBJ1-2; 7 nucleotides match TRBD1. Germline V gene sequence: CDR1 MNHEY, CDR2 SVGAGI. V trimming: 5 bases; J trimming: 0 bases; junction bases outside the gene matches: 3. The CDR3 extends over 14 amino acids. DNA for the CDR3: TGTGCCAGCAGTAACAGGGGACCTAACTATGGCTACACCTTC. It encodes CASSNRGPNYGYTF.

The V and J genes are TRBV6-1 and TRBJ2-1; no firm D call. CDR1 and CDR2 from the germline V gene are MNHNS and SASEGT. Trimming shortened V by 1 base and J by 4 bases, and 17 bases separated the two germline ends. The CDR3 consists of 17 residues. CDR3 coding DNA: TGTGCCAGCAGTGAAGGGCCTACCATACTCTATTACAATGAGCAGTTCTTC. As protein: CASSEGPTILYYNEQFF.

The chain combines TRBV19 with TRBJ1-5; D remains unclear. Germline V gives CDR1 LNHDA, CDR2 SQIVND (reference sequence). Trimming took off 5 bases at V and 0 bases at J, with 14 bases between the two ends. The CDR3 has 16 amino acids. CDR3 nucleotide sequence: TGTGCCAGTAGTTCCGGACGGTCGAATAGCAATCAGCCCCAGCATTTT. This encodes CASSSGRSNSNQPQHF.

V and J are TRBV5-4 and TRBJ2-7; 8 nucleotides line up with TRBD1. Germline CDR1 is SGHNT and CDR2 is YYREEE (reference sequence). V lost 3 bases and J lost 0; bases outside the gene matches: 8. This CDR3 has 16 residues. The CDR3 sequence is CASSSGQARSSYEQYF. DNA for the CDR3: TGTGCCAGCAGCTCGGGACAGGCCCGCAGCTCCTACGAGCAGTACTTC.

This clone was seen a single time. The chain recombines TRBV27 with TRBJ2-6; 10 bases map to TRBD2. CDR1 is MNHEY, CDR2 SMNVEV, per germline (reference sequence). Trimming cost V 0 bases and J 1 base; bases outside gene matches: 6. CDR3 size: 19 residues. CDR3 region: CASSLSLLAGASGANVLTF. The DNA of the CDR3 is TGTGCCAGCAGTTTATCTTTGCTAGCGGGAGCTTCTGGGGCCAACGTCCTGACTTTC.

This clone was seen just once. V usage is TRBV5-4 and J usage is TRBJ2-7; 13 bases match TRBD2. Unmatched junction bases numbered 6, after V lost 4 bases and J lost 2 bases. The CDR3 contains 16 residues. Per germline, CDR1 SGHNT and CDR2 YYREEE (reference sequence). The CDR3 loop is CASSQGLAGPAYEQYF. In DNA, the CDR3 is TGTGCCAGCAGCCAGGGACTAGCGGGGCCCGCCTACGAGCAGTACTTC.